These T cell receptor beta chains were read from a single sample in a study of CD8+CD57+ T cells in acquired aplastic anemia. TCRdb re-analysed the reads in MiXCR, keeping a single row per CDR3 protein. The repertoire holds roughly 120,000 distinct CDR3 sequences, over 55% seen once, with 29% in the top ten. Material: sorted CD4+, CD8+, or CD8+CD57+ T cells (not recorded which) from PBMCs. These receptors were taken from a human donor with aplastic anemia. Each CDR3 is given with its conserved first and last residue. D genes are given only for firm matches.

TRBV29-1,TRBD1,CSVEDGTAPSYEQYF
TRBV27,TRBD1,CASSLTGGTYEQYF
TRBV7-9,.,CASSQPGSYTF
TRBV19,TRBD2,CASHGTSVASTDTQYF
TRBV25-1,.,CASSAFSGGDEKLFF
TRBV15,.,CATSSGVETQYF
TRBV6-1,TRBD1,CASKRQGWNSPLHF
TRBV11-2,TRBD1,CASSLDGAGTAYGYTF
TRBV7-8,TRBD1,CASGPRDRAGTGELFF
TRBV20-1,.,CSAKTGPSSYEQYF
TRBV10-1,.,CASRVSYNSPLHF
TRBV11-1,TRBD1,CASSSGTGQPDTQYF
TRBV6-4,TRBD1,CASRDRESDGYTF
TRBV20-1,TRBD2,CSASSGVTGELFF
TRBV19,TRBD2,CASNGREDSYNEQFF
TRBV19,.,CASSMSGGANQPQHF
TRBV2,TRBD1,CASSEPTGGTNEQFF
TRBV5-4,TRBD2,CASSLRLAGDEQYF
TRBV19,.,CASSAGTRPYEQYF
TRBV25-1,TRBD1,CASSERPRGSNEKLFF
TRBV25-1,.,CASGPAGRSEKLFF
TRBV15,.,CATSSLETQYNEQFF
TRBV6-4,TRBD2,CASSELAGGTGELFF
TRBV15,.,CATSRVDSNYGYTF
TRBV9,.,CASSVEGPNSPLHF
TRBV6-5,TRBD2,CASSLTSGSVETQYF
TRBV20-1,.,CSASDNSGNTIYF
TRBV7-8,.,CASSFGHNTEAFF
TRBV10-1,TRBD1,CASSERTGESGELFF
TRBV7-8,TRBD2,CASSPPGLAGLWMFF
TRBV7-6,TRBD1,CASSYGTVRETQYF
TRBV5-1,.,CASSFLEGASNEQFF
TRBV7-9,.,CASSLARSEAFF
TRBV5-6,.,CASSTGTDGGALYEQYF
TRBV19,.,CASSRTRTGELFF
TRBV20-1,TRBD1,CSAAGGFYYGYTF
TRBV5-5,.,CASSFTDNEQFF
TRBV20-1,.,CSATQALSNYEQYF
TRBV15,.,CATGTGSQETQYF
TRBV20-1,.,CSARGRDGQPQHF
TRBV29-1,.,CSVGGWDTEAFF
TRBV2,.,CASRPPGTSKNIQYF
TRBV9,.,CASSVAAGSYEQYF
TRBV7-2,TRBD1,CASSTRTGSVYEQYF
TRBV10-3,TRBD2,CATTGLADNTGELFF
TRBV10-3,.,CASSDRGGEETQYF
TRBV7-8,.,CASRPDPSELAQYF
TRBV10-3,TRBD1,CGTQTGYTGELFF
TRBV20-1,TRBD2,CSAPTSGGVETQYF
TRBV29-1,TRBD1,CSVEGTGQEKLFF
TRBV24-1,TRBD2,CATPLAGGWETQYF
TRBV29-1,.,CSAQGFSYEQYF
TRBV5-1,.,CASSLSGTSSGANVLTF
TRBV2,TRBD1,CASTYDRGRWVSPLHF
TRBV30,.,CAWGPGAGELFF
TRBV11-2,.,CASSQPGALRGQYF
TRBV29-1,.,CSVVSRGSTGELFF
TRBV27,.,CASRARRGDRDTQYF
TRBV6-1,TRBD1,CASRPGLGQGGEAFF
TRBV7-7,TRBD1,CASSVYPGQYSNQPQHF